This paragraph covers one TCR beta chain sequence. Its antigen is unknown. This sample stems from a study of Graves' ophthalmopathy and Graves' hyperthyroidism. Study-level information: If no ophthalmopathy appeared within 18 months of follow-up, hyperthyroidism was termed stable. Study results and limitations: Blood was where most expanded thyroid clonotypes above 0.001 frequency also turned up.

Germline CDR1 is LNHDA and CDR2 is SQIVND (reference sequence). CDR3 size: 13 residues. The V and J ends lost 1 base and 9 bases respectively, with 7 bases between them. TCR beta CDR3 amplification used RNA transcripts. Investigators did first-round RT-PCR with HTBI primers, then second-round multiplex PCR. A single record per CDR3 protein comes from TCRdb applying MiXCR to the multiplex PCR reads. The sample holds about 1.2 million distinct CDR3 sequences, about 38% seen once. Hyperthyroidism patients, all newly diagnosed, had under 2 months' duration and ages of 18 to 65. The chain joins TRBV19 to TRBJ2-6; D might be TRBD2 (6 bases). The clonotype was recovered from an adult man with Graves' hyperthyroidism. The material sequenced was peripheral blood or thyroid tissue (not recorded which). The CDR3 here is CASSIGGNNVLTF. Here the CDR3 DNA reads TGTGCCAGTAGTATAGGCGGGAACAACGTCCTGACTTTC. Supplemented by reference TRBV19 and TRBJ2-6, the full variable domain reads DGGITQSPKYLFRKEGQNVTLSCEQNLNHDAMYWYRQDPGQGLRLIYYSQIVNDFQKGDIAEGYSVSREKKESFPLTVTSAQKNPTAFYLCASSIGGNNVLTFGAGSRLTVL.